This is a list of T cell receptor beta chains from one sample in a study of T cells in localized non-small cell lung cancer. The protocol was immunoSEQ multiplex PCR, while the TCRdb copy is restricted to in-frame clones and leaves out a portion. The sample includes fewer than 90,000 clones, over 70% of them seen just once. The sample in question was PBMCs, obtained before any cancer treatment. The receptor set was obtained from a man aged 35-75 years with stage II squamous cell lung carcinoma. The CDR3 runs from the conserved cysteine through the conserved F or W. A D gene is named only where the DNA matches it firmly. Rows may omit the clone size; those that give it use once, few, many or a size class.

V: TRBV28; size: -; D: -; J: TRBJ1-6; CDR3: CASRVQNSPLHF; DNA: TGTGCCAGCCGAGTACAGAATTCACCCCTCCACTTT
V: TRBV4-1; size: -; D: TRBD2; J: TRBJ2-3; CDR3: CASSRTPGGADTQYF; DNA: TGCGCCAGCAGCCGGACCCCGGGGGGAGCAGATACGCAGTATTTT
V: TRBV29-1; size: -; D: -; J: TRBJ1-2; CDR3: CSAISGIYGYTF; DNA: TGCAGCGCCATTTCAGGGATCTATGGCTACACCTTC
V: TRBV28; size: -; D: -; J: TRBJ1-2; CDR3: CASSFPNSAGYTF; DNA: TGTGCCAGCAGTTTCCCCAATTCGGCTGGCTACACCTTC
V: TRBV9; size: once; D: -; J: TRBJ1-1; CDR3: CASSVSWNTEAFF; DNA: TGTGCCAGCAGCGTATCCTGGAACACTGAAGCTTTCTTT
V: TRBV29-1; size: -; D: -; J: TRBJ2-1; CDR3: CSVEESASYNEQFF; DNA: TGCAGCGTTGAAGAATCAGCCTCCTACAATGAGCAGTTCTTC
V: TRBV19; size: -; D: -; J: TRBJ2-7; CDR3: CASSIEGAYEQYF; DNA: TGTGCCAGTAGTATAGAGGGGGCCTACGAGCAGTACTTC
V: TRBV27; size: once; D: TRBD1; J: TRBJ2-2; CDR3: CASSFWGQGLNTGELFF; DNA: TGTGCCAGCAGTTTTTGGGGACAGGGCCTTAACACCGGGGAGCTGTTTTTT
V: TRBV28; size: -; D: TRBD1; J: TRBJ1-5; CDR3: CASSKTGASNQPQHF; DNA: TGTGCCAGCAGTAAGACAGGGGCCAGCAATCAGCCCCAGCATTTT
V: TRBV29-1; size: -; D: -; J: TRBJ1-2; CDR3: CSVEEGYGYTF; DNA: TGCAGCGTTGAAGAGGGCTATGGCTACACCTTC
V: TRBV4-3; size: -; D: TRBD1; J: TRBJ1-5; CDR3: CASGQGNQPQHF; DNA: TGCGCCAGCGGACAGGGCAATCAGCCCCAGCATTTT
V: TRBV5-4; size: -; D: -; J: TRBJ1-1; CDR3: CASSLGVTEAFF; DNA: TGTGCCAGCAGCTTGGGTGTCACTGAAGCTTTCTTT
V: TRBV7-3; size: -; D: -; J: TRBJ1-4; CDR3: CASSLTPMGGREKLFF; DNA: TGTGCCAGCAGCTTAACCCCCATGGGGGGGAGGGAAAAACTGTTTTTT
V: TRBV2; size: few; D: -; J: TRBJ1-5; CDR3: CASRAPGRGNQPQHF; DNA: TGTGCCAGCAGAGCCCCGGGACGGGGCAATCAGCCCCAGCATTTT
V: TRBV2; size: -; D: -; J: TRBJ2-6; CDR3: CASTETAGANVLTF; DNA: TGTGCCAGCACTGAAACGGCTGGGGCCAACGTCCTGACTTTC
V: TRBV6-6; size: -; D: -; J: TRBJ1-2; CDR3: CASSYVDYGYTF; DNA: TGTGCCAGCAGTTATGTGGATTATGGCTACACCTTC
V: TRBV28; size: -; D: TRBD2; J: TRBJ2-5; CDR3: CASSSGTSEIQETQYF; DNA: TGTGCCAGCAGTTCGGGGACTAGCGAAATCCAAGAGACCCAGTACTTC
V: TRBV6-5; size: few; D: -; J: TRBJ2-7; CDR3: CASSYSGREQYF; DNA: TGTGCCAGCAGTTACTCTGGTAGGGAGCAGTACTTC
V: TRBV4-2; size: -; D: -; J: TRBJ2-7; CDR3: CASSQAGEREQYF; DNA: TGTGCCAGCAGCCAGGCAGGGGAGCGCGAGCAGTACTTC
V: TRBV28; size: -; D: -; J: TRBJ1-6; CDR3: CASMGGAGYNSPLHF; DNA: TGTGCCAGCATGGGAGGAGCGGGCTATAATTCACCCCTCCACTTT
V: TRBV29-1; size: few; D: -; J: TRBJ2-4; CDR3: CSVEEIYIQYF; DNA: TGCAGCGTTGAAGAGATATACATTCAGTACTTC
V: TRBV5-6; size: -; D: TRBD1; J: TRBJ1-4; CDR3: CASSAATGDPANEKLFF; DNA: TGTGCCAGCAGCGCCGCGACAGGGGATCCGGCTAATGAAAAACTGTTTTTT
V: TRBV5-1; size: -; D: -; J: TRBJ2-3; CDR3: CASSLGRPSTDTQYF; DNA: TGCGCCAGCAGCTTGGGGCGGCCTAGCACAGATACGCAGTATTTT
V: TRBV5-1; size: -; D: -; J: TRBJ2-7; CDR3: CASSLASHYEQYF; DNA: TGCGCCAGCAGCTTGGCCAGCCACTACGAGCAGTACTTC
V: TRBV6-5; size: -; D: TRBD2; J: TRBJ2-1; CDR3: CASSRRLAGVEQFF; DNA: TGTGCCAGCAGTAGGAGACTAGCGGGAGTTGAGCAGTTCTTC
V: TRBV30; size: -; D: -; J: TRBJ1-2; CDR3: CAWISPGNGYTF; DNA: TGTGCCTGGATCAGCCCGGGGAATGGCTACACCTTC
V: TRBV28; size: -; D: -; J: TRBJ1-1; CDR3: CASSLNLPNTEAFF; DNA: TGTGCCAGCAGCCTTAATCTACCGAACACTGAAGCTTTCTTT